The T cell receptor beta chain described here comes from a study of blood T cell repertoires in COVID-19. Study details: T cells, B-cell-depleted T cells, or PBMCs supplied cDNA or gDNA.

Between the trimmed V and J ends, which lost 2 bases and 0 bases, there was a span of 12 bases. CDR1 and CDR2 (germline): SGHNT, YYREEE (reference sequence). This CDR3 is 16 amino acids long. Under the authors' procedure: Amplification of reference gene primers was used by the study to estimate nucleated cell counts. Profiled with immunoSEQ multiplex PCR; TCRdb holds only in-frame clones, not every one. That table furnishes V, J and clone size, whereas the DNA furnished D and trimming. The sample lists approximately 21,000 clones; 75% to 90% were seen once. Sequenced input: peripheral blood. This clonotype originated in a human donor with acute or convalescent COVID-19. The donor label of this sample is uncertain. This chain joins TRBV5-4 and TRBJ1-3; D not resolved. This CDR3 is CASSLSRGVSGNTIYF. CDR3 nucleotide sequence: TGTGCCAGCAGCTTATCCCGCGGGGTCTCTGGAAACACCATATATTTT.